This TCR beta chain was sequenced in a study of cytomegalovirus exposure and HLA in healthy donors. The PCR used 60 Vbeta and 13 Jbeta primers. The data were produced by immunoSEQ multiplex PCR, yet TCRdb's version contains in-frame clones alone and is incomplete. The repertoire consists of under 200,000 clones, with roughly 71% occurring once and the leading ten covering 7% to 8.5%. V lost 4 bases and J lost 5; bases outside the gene matches: 13. CDR1 SGHRS and CDR2 YFSETQ come from the germline V gene. The CDR3 loop spans 16 amino acids. The receptor was derived from a male donor in good health and CMV-seropositive. The genes are TRBV5-1 and TRBJ1-2; 8 nucleotides match TRBD1. Sequencing used PBMCs. In nucleotides, the CDR3 is TGCGCCAGCAGCCCCCTGACAGGGGAGGGAAGGTATGGCTACACCTTC. Its translation: CASSPLTGEGRYGYTF.